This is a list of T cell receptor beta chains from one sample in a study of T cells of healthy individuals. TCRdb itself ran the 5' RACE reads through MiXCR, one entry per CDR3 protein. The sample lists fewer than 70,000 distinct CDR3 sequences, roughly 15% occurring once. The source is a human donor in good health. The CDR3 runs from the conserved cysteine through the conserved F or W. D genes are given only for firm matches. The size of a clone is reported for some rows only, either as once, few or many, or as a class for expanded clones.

CASSSYGSGNTIYF	TGTGCCAGCAGCTCCTACGGGTCCGGAAACACCATATATTTT	TRBV11-3	TRBJ1-3	-	many
CSAQREAYNEQFF	TGCAGCGCGCAACGGGAGGCCTACAATGAGCAGTTCTTC	TRBV29-1	TRBJ2-1	TRBD2	few
CASSLGQNEKLFF	TGTGCCAGCAGCTTAGGACAGAATGAAAAACTGTTTTTT	TRBV13	TRBJ1-4	-	-
CASSQRTGVRDDETQYF	TGTGCCAGCAGCCAAAGGACAGGGGTGAGAGATGACGAGACCCAGTACTTC	TRBV5-7	TRBJ2-5	TRBD1	few
CASSQERDRGYQETQYF	TGTGCCAGCAGCCAAGAGCGCGACAGGGGGTACCAAGAGACCCAGTACTTC	TRBV3-1	TRBJ2-5	TRBD1	-
CASSLGLEQDTQYF	TGTGCCAGCAGCTTAGGACTAGAACAAGATACGCAGTATTTT	TRBV7-2	TRBJ2-3	-	many
CSSSVRGDSRTEQYF	TGTTCCAGCAGCGTACGAGGAGACTCGAGGACCGAGCAGTACTTC	TRBV9	TRBJ2-7	-	-
CSARAAGFQETQYF	TGCAGTGCTAGAGCGGCAGGTTTCCAAGAGACCCAGTACTTC	TRBV20-1	TRBJ2-5	-	few
CSARDTIARQFF	TGCAGTGCTAGAGATACTATCGCGAGACAGTTCTTC	TRBV20-1	TRBJ2-1	-	many
CASSYSGPNEQFF	TGTGCCAGCAGTTACTCGGGTCCTAATGAGCAGTTCTTC	TRBV6-2/TRBV6-3	TRBJ2-1	-	-
CSASGTSRETQYF	TGCAGTGCTTCCGGGACTAGCAGGGAGACCCAGTACTTC	TRBV20-1	TRBJ2-5	TRBD2	few
CSARRRGLASYHEQYF	TGCAGTGCTAGAAGAAGAGGACTAGCGAGCTATCACGAGCAGTACTTC	TRBV20-1	TRBJ2-7	TRBD2	many
CASSFDTNYGYTF	TGTGCCAGCAGTTTCGACACGAACTATGGCTACACCTTC	TRBV3-1	TRBJ1-2	-	-
CATSVWEEQFF	TGTGCCACCAGTGTGTGGGAAGAGCAGTTCTTC	TRBV24-1	TRBJ2-1	-	many
CASSPRGRAGDGETQYF	TGTGCCAGCAGCCCTAGGGGACGAGCGGGAGATGGAGAGACCCAGTACTTC	TRBV9	TRBJ2-5	TRBD2	few
CSVDGQGANNYGYTF	TGCAGCGTTGATGGTCAGGGGGCGAATAACTATGGCTACACCTTC	TRBV29-1	TRBJ1-2	TRBD1	many
CASSQEFRAYNEQFF	TGCGCCAGCAGCCAAGAGTTCAGGGCCTACAATGAGCAGTTCTTC	TRBV4-1	TRBJ2-1	-	medium-sized
CASSLLGGGRISYNEQFF	TGTGCCAGCAGCCTCCTTGGGGGCGGGAGGATTTCCTACAATGAGCAGTTCTTC	TRBV3-1	TRBJ2-1	TRBD2	many
CASSRQGALSDTQYF	TGTGCCAGCAGCCGACAGGGGGCGCTTTCAGATACGCAGTATTTT	TRBV7-9	TRBJ2-3	TRBD1	many
CASSTGRSLQETQYF	TGTGCCAGTAGTACTGGCAGGAGCTTGCAAGAGACCCAGTACTTC	TRBV19	TRBJ2-5	-	many
CASSRAGDAGELFF	TGTGCCAGCAGCCGAGCGGGGGACGCCGGGGAGCTGTTTTTT	TRBV7-3	TRBJ2-2	TRBD2	few
CASSFDGTLNQPQHF	TGTGCCAGCAGTTTCGACGGGACTCTCAATCAGCCCCAGCATTTT	TRBV27	TRBJ1-5	-	few
CASSLSETGELFF	TGTGCCAGCAGCTTATCTGAGACCGGGGAGCTGTTTTTT	TRBV11-2	TRBJ2-2	-	-
CASSWSLTGSYEQYF	TGTGCCAGCAGCTGGAGTTTAACAGGGTCCTACGAGCAGTACTTC	TRBV7-2	TRBJ2-7	-	many
CASSEGGASGNTIYF	TGTGCCAGCAGTGAGGGGGGAGCCTCTGGAAACACCATATATTTT	TRBV2	TRBJ1-3	-	-
CASSLGLAGVHEQFF	TGTGCCAGCAGCTTAGGACTAGCGGGAGTTCATGAGCAGTTCTTC	TRBV7-7	TRBJ2-1	TRBD2	-
CASTVRRGRNSPLHF	TGTGCCAGCACCGTAAGAAGGGGGCGGAATTCACCCCTCCACTTT	TRBV12-3/TRBV12-4	TRBJ1-6	TRBD1	-
CASSELGVSQYF	TGTGCCAGCAGTGAATTGGGTGTCTCGCAGTATTTT	TRBV2	TRBJ2-3	-	few
CASSYRSGGSYEQYF	TGTGCCAGCAGCTACCGCAGCGGGGGCTCCTACGAGCAGTACTTC	TRBV5-6	TRBJ2-7	TRBD2	few
CASSHGDYEQYF	TGTGCCAGCAGCCACGGCGACTACGAGCAGTACTTC	TRBV6-5	TRBJ2-7	-	many
CSARLGSHGEQFF	TGCAGTGCTCGGCTAGGGTCGCACGGAGAGCAGTTCTTC	TRBV20-1	TRBJ2-1	-	-
CASSVFTSANTEAFF	TGTGCCAGCAGCGTATTCACATCGGCGAACACTGAAGCTTTCTTT	TRBV9	TRBJ1-1	-	many
CASSLERGPYEQYF	TGCGCCAGCAGCTTGGAAAGGGGGCCCTACGAGCAGTACTTC	TRBV5-1	TRBJ2-7	TRBD1	few
CASSFDGYEQFF	TGTGCCAGCAGCTTCGACGGATATGAGCAGTTCTTC	TRBV11-3	TRBJ2-1	-	-
CASSSSLRFTYNEQFF	-	TRBV6-5	TRBJ2-1	-	many
CASSQEEGVTYGYTF	TGCGCCAGCAGCCAAGAAGAGGGGGTTACCTATGGCTACACCTTC	TRBV4-1	TRBJ1-2	-	few
CASSVGPEPYF	TGTGCCAGCAGCGTGGGACCAGAACCGTACTTC	TRBV7-2	TRBJ2-7	-	-
CSARNRGGNSPLHF	TGCAGTGCTCGCAACAGGGGAGGTAATTCACCCCTCCACTTT	TRBV20-1	TRBJ1-6	TRBD1	-
CASSLPVGRYNSPLHF	TGTGCCAGCAGTCTACCGGTGGGAAGGTATAATTCACCCCTCCACTTT	TRBV12-3/TRBV12-4	TRBJ1-6	-	many
CATRRNLSYEQYF	TGTGCCACCAGACGCAACCTCTCCTACGAGCAGTACTTC	TRBV24-1	TRBJ2-7	-	many